This T cell receptor beta chain is drawn from a study of blood T cell repertoires in COVID-19 (TCRdb year 2020). Study-level background: Samples covering the acute and convalescent phases of COVID-19 were provided by collaborators in the United States, Italy and Spain. The material from the prospective study consisted of cDNA or gDNA derived from T cells, B-cell-depleted T cells, or PBMCs. The samples were drawn from two sources: the first 160 participants of the ongoing ImmuneRACE study, and some 1,300 subjects contributed by 6 global collaborators. Where available, HLA class I and class II types were obtained from metadata supplied by the sample provider rather than from assay-based typing. The repertoires were released in a freely available public database meant as a resource for research on the immune response to SARS-CoV-2. Subjects who had been exposed to COVID-19, were actively infected with it, or had recovered from it provided the deeply sampled blood TCRbeta repertoires that made up the dataset. Sample metadata almost always included a de-identified subject ID, COVID-19 status, age in years and sex.

The CDR3 numbers 12 residues from cysteine through phenylalanine. The read is trimmed to its CDR3 DNA, 36 bases read in frame from base 1. As encoded in the germline V gene, CDR1 is WSHSY while CDR2 is SAAADI. From V the trimming removes 6 bases and from J it removes 7 bases, while the gene matches leave 4 bases of the junction unaccounted for. What the research found in general, with its limitations: How much clinical and demographic metadata was included differed by source and by participant, and the metadata was provided uncurated.

Each collaborating institution followed its own protocols to collect whole blood in K2EDTA tubes. For TCRbeta analysis, collaborator samples were shipped as frozen whole blood, as isolated PBMCs, or as DNA extracted from either sample type. About this clone: The antigen it recognizes is unknown. Base qualities were left out, and no much larger clone turns up one base away.

TCRbeta CDR3 regions were amplified from genomic DNA by means of the immunoSEQ Assay, a bias-controlled multiplex PCR. Regarding the original processing steps: Nucleated cell counts per sample were estimated from amplification of reference gene primers within the assay. To quantify the absolute abundance of each unique TCRbeta CDR3 rearrangement, sequence reads were collapsed and filtered. Productive Simpson clonality was computed per sample as the square root of Simpson's diversity index over productive rearrangements. As stored in TCRdb, this immuneACCESS dataset retains in-frame rearrangements with V and J assigned. A fraction of the clones does not appear; measured against another copy, unresolved V genes explain less than half of the discrepancy, and the remainder lacks a known reason. The V and J calls and clone size are taken from that table; D and trimming were inferred from the DNA. The sample table records 45,000 or so clones; approximately 86% of these occur just once. The top ten clonotypes cover about 5% of the sample.

This TCR derives from a man aged 35 to 55 with active COVID-19. The receptor chain draws on TRBV10-2 and TRBJ1-1, with 8 bases matching TRBD1. The sample was peripheral blood. The DNA sequence is TGCGCCAGCAGCGGGACAGGCTTTGAAGCTTTCTTT. Its translation reads: CASSGTGFEAFF.